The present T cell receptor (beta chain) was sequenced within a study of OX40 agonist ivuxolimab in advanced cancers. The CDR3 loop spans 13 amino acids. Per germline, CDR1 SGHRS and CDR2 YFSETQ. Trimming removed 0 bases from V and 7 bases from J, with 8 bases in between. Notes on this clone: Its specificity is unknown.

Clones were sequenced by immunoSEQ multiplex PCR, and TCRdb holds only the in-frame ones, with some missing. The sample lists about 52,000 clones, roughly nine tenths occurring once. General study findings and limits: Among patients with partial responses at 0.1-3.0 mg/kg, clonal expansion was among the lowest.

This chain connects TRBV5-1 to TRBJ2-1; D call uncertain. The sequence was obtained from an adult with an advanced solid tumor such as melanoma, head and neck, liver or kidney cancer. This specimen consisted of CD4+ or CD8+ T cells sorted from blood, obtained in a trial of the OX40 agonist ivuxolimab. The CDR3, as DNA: TGCGCCAGCAGCTTGGTATCGCTTAATGAGCAGTTCTTC. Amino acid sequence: CASSLVSLNEQFF.